The T cell receptor (beta chain) under discussion was sequenced for a study of cytomegalovirus exposure and HLA in healthy donors. Study-level findings and limits: A link between a missense DCLRE1C variant and TCR beta V- and J-gene trimming emerged from a later analysis.

Losses at the gene ends were 5 bases for V and 2 bases for J; bases not matched to a gene: 2. Per the germline V gene, CDR1 is SEHNR and CDR2 is FQNEAQ (reference sequence). This CDR3 contains 13 residues. Primers: 60 Vbeta forward and 13 Jbeta reverse. Sequencing was performed with immunoSEQ multiplex PCR; in TCRdb, only in-frame clones are kept and a portion is missing. This repertoire shows over 120,000 clones, over 65% found once; its top ten account for over 2.5%. On this clone: The antigen is undetermined.

This sequence joins TRBV7-9 and TRBJ1-2, with 7 bases fitting TRBD1. The TCR sequence derives from a female donor in good health and CMV-seronegative. The sample consisted of PBMCs. The CDR3 region is CASSEGQNYGYTF. CDR3 coding DNA: TGTGCCAGCAGCGAGGGACAGAACTATGGCTACACCTTC.